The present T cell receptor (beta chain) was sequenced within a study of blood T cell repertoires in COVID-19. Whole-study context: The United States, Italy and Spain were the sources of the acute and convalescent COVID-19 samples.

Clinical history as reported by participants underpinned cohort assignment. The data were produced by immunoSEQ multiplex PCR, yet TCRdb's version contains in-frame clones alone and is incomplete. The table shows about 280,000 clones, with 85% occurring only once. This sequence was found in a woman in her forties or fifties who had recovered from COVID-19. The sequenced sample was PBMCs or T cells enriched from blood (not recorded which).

CDR3 protein: CASSRPTSGSSHNEQFF. As DNA, the CDR3 is TGTGCCAGCAGCCGTCCGACTAGCGGGAGTTCCCACAATGAGCAGTTCTTC. V gene TRBV7-2 combines with J gene TRBJ2-1, with 12 positions matching TRBD2. V lost 5 bases and J lost 5; bases outside the gene matches: 10. CDR1 SGHTA and CDR2 FQGNSA come from the germline V gene. This CDR3 is built from 17 residues.